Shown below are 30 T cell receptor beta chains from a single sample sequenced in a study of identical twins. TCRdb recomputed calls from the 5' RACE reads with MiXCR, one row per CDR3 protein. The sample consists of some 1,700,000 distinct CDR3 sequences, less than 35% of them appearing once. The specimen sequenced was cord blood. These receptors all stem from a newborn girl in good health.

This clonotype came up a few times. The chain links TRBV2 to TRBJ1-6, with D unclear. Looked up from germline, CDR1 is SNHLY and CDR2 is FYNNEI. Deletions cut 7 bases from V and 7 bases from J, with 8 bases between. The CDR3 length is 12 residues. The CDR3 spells CASNLQNSPLHF. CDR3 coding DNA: TGTGCCAGCAACCTACAGAATTCACCCCTCCACTTT.

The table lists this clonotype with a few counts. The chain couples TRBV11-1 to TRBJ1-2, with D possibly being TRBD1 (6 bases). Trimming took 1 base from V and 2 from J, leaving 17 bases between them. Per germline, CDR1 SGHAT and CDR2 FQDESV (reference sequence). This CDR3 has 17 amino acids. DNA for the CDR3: TGTGCCAGCAGCTTAGAGTCCGGGACACATACCAACTATGGCTACACCTTC. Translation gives CASSLESGTHTNYGYTF. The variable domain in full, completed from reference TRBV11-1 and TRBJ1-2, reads EAEVAQSPRYKITEKSQAVAFWCDPISGHATLYWYRQILGQGPELLVQFQDESVVDDSQLPKDRFSAERLKGVDSTLKIQPAELGDSAMYLCASSLESGTHTNYGYTFGSGTRLTVV.

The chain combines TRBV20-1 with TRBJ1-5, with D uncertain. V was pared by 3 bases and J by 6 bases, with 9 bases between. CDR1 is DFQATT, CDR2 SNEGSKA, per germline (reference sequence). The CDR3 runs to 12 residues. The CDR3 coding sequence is TGCAGTGCTAGGAGTCAGAGTCAGCCCCAGCATTTT. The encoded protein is CSARSQSQPQHF.

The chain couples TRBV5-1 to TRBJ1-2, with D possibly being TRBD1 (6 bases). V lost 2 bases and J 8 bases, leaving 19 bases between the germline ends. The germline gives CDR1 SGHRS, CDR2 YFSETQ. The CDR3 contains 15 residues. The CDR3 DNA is TGCGCCAGCAGCTTTGGCCCTCAGGGGTTCGACGGCTACACCTTC. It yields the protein CASSFGPQGFDGYTF.

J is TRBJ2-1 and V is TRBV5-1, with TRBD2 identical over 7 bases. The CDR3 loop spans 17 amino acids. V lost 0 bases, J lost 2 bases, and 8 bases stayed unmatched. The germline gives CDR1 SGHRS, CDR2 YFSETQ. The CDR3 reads CASSLEGSGYAYNEQFF. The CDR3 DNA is TGCGCCAGCAGCTTGGAGGGTAGCGGGTACGCCTACAATGAGCAGTTCTTC.

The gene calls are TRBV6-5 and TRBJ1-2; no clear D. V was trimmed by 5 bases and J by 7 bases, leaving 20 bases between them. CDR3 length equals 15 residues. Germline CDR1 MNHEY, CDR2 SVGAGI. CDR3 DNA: TGTGCCAGCAGTCGCTCCGGGCCTATAATACTTGGCTACACCTTC. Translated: CASSRSGPIILGYTF.

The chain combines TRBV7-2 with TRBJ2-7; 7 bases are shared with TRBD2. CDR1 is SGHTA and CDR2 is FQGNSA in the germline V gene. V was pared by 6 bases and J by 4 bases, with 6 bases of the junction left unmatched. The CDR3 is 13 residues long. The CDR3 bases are TGTGCCAGCAGATGGGACTACTTATACGAGCAGTACTTC. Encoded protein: CASRWDYLYEQYF.

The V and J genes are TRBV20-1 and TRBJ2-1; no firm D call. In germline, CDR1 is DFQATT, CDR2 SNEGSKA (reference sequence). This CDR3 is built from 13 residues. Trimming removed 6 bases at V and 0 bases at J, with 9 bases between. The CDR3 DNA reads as TGCAGTGCCACCTATCGCTCCTACAATGAGCAGTTCTTC. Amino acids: CSATYRSYNEQFF.

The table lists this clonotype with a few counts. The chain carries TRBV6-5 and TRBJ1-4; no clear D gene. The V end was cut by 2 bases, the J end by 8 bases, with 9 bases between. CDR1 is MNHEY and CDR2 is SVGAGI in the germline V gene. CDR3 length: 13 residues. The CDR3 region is CASSYTQREKLFF. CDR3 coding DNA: TGTGCCAGCAGTTACACACAAAGAGAAAAACTGTTTTTT.

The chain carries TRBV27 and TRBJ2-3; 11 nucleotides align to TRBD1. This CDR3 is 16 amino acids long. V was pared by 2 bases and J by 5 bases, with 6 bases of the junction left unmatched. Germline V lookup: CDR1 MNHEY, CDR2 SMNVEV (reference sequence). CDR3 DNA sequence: TGTGCCAGCAGTTTAATAGGACAGGGGGCGAGAGATACGCAGTATTTT. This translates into CASSLIGQGARDTQYF.

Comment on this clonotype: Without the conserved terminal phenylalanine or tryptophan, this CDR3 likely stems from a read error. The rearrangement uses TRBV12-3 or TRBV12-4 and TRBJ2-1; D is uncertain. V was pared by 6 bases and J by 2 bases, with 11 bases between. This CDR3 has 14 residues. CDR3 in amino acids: CASSPTAPYNEQFL. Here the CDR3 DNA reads TGTGCCAGCAGCCCCACAGCCCCCTACAATGAGCAGTTCTTA.

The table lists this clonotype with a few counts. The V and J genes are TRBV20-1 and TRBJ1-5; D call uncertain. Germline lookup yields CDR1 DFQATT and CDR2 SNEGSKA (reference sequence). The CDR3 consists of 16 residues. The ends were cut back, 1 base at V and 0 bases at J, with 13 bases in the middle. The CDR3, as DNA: TGCAGTGCTAGAGGGCAGTCGTCGCTTAGCAATCAGCCCCAGCATTTT. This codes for CSARGQSSLSNQPQHF.

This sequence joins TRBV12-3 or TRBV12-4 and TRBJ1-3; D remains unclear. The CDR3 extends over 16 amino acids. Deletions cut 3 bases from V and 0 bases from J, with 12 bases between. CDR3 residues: CASSLRALSSGNTIYF. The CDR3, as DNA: TGTGCCAGCAGTTTGAGGGCCTTAAGCTCTGGAAACACCATATATTTT.

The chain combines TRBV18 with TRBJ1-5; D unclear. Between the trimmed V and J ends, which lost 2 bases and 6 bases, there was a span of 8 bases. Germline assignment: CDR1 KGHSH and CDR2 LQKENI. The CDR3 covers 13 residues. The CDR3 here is CASSPGIGQPQHF. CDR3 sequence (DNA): TGTGCCAGCTCACCAGGGATCGGTCAGCCCCAGCATTTT.

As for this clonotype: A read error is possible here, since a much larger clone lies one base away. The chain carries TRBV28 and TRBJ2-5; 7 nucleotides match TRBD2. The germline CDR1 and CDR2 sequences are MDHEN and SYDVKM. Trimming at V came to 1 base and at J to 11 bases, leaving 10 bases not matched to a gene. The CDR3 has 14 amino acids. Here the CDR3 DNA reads TGTGCCAGCAGTTTATTGCGGGAGCGGGATGAGCAGTACTTC. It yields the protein CASSLLRERDEQYF.

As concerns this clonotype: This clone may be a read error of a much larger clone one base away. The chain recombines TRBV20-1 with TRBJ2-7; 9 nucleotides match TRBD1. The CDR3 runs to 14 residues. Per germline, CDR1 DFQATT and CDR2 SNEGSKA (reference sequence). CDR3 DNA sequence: TGCAGTGCTAGGATACCGGGACAGGGATACGAGCGGTACTTC. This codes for CSARIPGQGYERYF.

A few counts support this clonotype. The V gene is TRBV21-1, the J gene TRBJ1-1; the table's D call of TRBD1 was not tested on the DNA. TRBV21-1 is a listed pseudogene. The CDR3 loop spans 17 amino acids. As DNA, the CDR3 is TGTGCCAGCAGCCCCCGGGACAGGGGGCCCCCAGGGACTGAAGCTTTCTTT. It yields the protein CASSPRDRGPPGTEAFF.

The CDR3 DNA reads as TGTGCCAGCAGTTACTGGGCCTATCAGATCCTAGGGGAGACCCAGTACTTC. The encoded protein is CASSYWAYQILGETQYF. The chain links TRBV6-7 to TRBJ2-5; unclear D gene. TRBV6-7 falls under the ORF class, with uncertain function. Trimming removed 1 base at V and 5 bases at J, with 20 bases between. CDR3 length equals 17 residues.

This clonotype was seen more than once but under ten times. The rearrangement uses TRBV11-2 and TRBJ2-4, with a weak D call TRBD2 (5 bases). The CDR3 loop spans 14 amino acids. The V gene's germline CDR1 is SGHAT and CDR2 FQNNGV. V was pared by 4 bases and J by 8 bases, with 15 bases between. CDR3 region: CASSSAATADIQYF. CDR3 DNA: TGTGCCAGCAGCTCGGCTGCTACAGCGGACATTCAGTACTTC.

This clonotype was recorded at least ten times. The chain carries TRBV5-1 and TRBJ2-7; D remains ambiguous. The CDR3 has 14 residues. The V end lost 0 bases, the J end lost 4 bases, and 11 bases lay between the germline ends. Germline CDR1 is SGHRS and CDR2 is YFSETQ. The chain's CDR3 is CASSLAFTAYEQYF. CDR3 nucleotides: TGCGCCAGCAGCTTGGCCTTTACAGCTTACGAGCAGTACTTC.

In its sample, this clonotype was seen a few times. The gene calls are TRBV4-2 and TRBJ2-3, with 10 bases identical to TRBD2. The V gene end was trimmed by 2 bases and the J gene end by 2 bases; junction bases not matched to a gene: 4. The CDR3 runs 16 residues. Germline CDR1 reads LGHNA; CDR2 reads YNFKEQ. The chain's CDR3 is CASSQLAGEDTDTQYF. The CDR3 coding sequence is TGTGCCAGCAGCCAACTAGCGGGGGAGGACACAGATACGCAGTATTTT.

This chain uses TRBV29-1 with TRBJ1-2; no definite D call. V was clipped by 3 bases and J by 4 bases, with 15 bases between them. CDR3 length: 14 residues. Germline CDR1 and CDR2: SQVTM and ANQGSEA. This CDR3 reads CSVEETGIGYGYTF. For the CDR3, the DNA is TGCAGCGTTGAGGAGACCGGGATCGGCTATGGCTACACCTTC.

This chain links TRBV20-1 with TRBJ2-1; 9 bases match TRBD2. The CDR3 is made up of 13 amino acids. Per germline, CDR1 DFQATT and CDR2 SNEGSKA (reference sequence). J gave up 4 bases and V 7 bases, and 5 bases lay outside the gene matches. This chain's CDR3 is CSVKRGAYNEQFF. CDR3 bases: TGCAGTGTGAAGCGGGGGGCTTACAATGAGCAGTTCTTC.

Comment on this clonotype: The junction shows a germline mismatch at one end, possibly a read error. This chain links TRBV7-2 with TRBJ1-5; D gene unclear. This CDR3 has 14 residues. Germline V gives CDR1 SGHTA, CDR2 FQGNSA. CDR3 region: CASSLAGRNQTQHF. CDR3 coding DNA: TGTGCCAGCAGCTTAGCGGGTCGGAATCAGACCCAGCATTTT.

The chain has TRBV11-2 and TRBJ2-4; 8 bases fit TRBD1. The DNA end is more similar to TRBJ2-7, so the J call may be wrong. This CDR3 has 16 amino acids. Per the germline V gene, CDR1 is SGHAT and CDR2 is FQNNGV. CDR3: CASSSFKTGAPYEQYF. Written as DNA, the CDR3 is TGTGCCAGCAGCTCCTTTAAGACAGGGGCGCCCTACGAGCAGTACTTC.

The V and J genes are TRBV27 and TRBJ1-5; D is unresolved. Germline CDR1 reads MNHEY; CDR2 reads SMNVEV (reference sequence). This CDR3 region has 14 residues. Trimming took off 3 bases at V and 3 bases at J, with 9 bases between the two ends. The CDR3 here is CASSFNGFNQPQHF. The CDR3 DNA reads TGTGCCAGCAGTTTCAACGGCTTCAATCAGCCCCAGCATTTT.

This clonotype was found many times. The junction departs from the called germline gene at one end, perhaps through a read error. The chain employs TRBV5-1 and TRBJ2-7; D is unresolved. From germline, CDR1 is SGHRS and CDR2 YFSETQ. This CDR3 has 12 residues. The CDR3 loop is CASSLGTYEQYF. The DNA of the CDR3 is TGTGCCAGCAGCTTAGGGACCTACGAGCAGTACTTC.

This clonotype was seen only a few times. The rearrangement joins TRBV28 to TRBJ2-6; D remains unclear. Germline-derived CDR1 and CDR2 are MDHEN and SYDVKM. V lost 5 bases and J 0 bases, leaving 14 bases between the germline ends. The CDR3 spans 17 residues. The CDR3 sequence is CASSATVLSSGANVLTF. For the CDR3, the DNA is TGTGCCAGCAGTGCTACAGTACTTAGCTCTGGGGCCAACGTCCTGACTTTC.

CDR3 sequence reads: CASNVGGTGGYTF. CDR3 coding DNA: TGTGCCAGCAATGTAGGGGGTACGGGGGGCTACACCTTC. This chain connects TRBV6-6 to TRBJ1-2; D might be TRBD1 (6 bases). The CDR3 runs to 13 residues. Germline CDR1 reads MNHNY; CDR2 reads SVGAGI (reference sequence). V was cut by 7 bases and J by 8 bases, with 17 bases left in between.

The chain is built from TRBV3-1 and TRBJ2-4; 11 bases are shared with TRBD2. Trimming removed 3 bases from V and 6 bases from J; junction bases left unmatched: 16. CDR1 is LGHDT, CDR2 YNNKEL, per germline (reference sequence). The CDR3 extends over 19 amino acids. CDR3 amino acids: CASSHTTSGTRVTRNIQYF. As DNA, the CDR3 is TGTGCCAGCAGCCACACGACTAGCGGGACTCGGGTAACCAGAAACATTCAGTACTTC.